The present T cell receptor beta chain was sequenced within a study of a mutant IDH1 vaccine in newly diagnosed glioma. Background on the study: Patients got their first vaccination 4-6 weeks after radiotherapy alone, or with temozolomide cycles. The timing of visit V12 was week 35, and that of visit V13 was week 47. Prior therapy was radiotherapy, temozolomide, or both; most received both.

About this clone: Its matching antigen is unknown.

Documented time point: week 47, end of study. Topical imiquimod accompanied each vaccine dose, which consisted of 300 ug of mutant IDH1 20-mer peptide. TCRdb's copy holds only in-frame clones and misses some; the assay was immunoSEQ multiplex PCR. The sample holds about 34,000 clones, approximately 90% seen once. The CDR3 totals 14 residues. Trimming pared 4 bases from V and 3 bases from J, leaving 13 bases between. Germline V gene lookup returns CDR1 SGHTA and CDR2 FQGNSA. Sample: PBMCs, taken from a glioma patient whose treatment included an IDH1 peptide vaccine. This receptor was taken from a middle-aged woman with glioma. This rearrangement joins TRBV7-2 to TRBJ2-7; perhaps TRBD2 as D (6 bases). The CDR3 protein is CASSSGVRNYEQYF. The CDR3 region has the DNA TGTGCCAGCAGCTCGGGGGTACGGAACTACGAGCAGTACTTC.